This T cell receptor beta chain was recorded in a study of shared clonotypes between healthy human individuals. Study-wide background: Ranging from 18 to 49 in age, donors were two women and three men.

Repertoires were generated with immunoSEQ multiplex PCR, while TCRdb's copy carries only in-frame clones and drops some. This sample has fewer than 2.5 million clones; 93% occur once, and the top ten carry 0.35% to 0.45%. Germline V gene data show CDR1 as WNHNN and CDR2 as SYGVQD (reference sequence). V shed 0 bases and J shed 5 bases, with 10 bases lying between them. This CDR3 spans 14 amino acids. The clonotype comes from a man aged 18 to 30 in good health. Some clones in this sample may be carry-over from other donors' samples. The specimen sequenced was naive CD4+ T cells from PBMCs. Specified subset: CD45RA+ positively selected. This sequence joins TRBV10-1 and TRBJ1-1; D is unclear. The CDR3 sequence is CASSESASSTEAFF. The CDR3 DNA reads TGCGCCAGCAGTGAGTCGGCAAGTTCTACTGAAGCTTTCTTT.